This T cell receptor (beta chain) was obtained from a study of CD8 T cells in ankylosing spondylitis. General study findings and limits: Matched ankylosing spondylitis synovial fluid reportedly showed significant enrichment of disease-linked clones. A TCR beta motif of eight highly homologous variants appeared characteristic of ankylosing spondylitis blood. Clones linked to disease, bearing a CD8+ phenotype, were relatively rare in peripheral blood. Reactive arthritis synovial fluid and blood were previously reported to contain some motif variants.

For this clonotype: Antigen specificity is unknown.

The CDR3 has 14 residues. Germline values: CDR1 SGHTA, CDR2 FQGNSA. Between the trimmed V and J ends, which lost 6 bases and 6 bases, there was a span of 17 bases. With molecular barcodes, quantitative 5'-RACE was used to make the TCR beta libraries. TCRdb recomputed calls from the 5' RACE reads with MiXCR, one row per CDR3 protein. In the table there are approximately 400,000 distinct CDR3 sequences, 20% to 30% of which are singletons. J is TRBJ1-2 and V is TRBV7-2; weak D call: TRBD1 (5 bases). This receptor was identified in a male donor with ankylosing spondylitis. Sequenced: blood, either unsorted or a sorted T cell fraction (not recorded which). The CDR3 DNA reads TGTGCCAGCAGGCTCCACAGGTCCCCGGATGGCTACACCTTC. Translation: CASRLHRSPDGYTF.